The 27 T cell receptor beta chains below come from one sample, sequenced in a study of blood T cell repertoires in COVID-19 (dated by TCRdb to the early 2020s). The library was made by the immunoSEQ multiplex PCR assay. Sourced from immuneACCESS, this table was stored by TCRdb with only in-frame sequences that have V and J called. A share of the clones is absent; for the studies checked, an unresolved V gene accounts for under half, and the remainder has no known explanation. The sample profile shows around 620,000 clones; about nine tenths of them were found once. The ten most abundant clones make up roughly 0.26% of the sample. Source material: peripheral blood. All receptors come from a woman younger than 35 with acute or convalescent COVID-19.

The chain uses TRBV9 and TRBJ2-2, with 11 bases fitting TRBD2. CDR1 and CDR2 (germline): SGDLS, YYNGEE. V trimming: 3 bases; J trimming: 7 bases; junction bases outside the gene matches: 17. The CDR3 is 19 residues long. The CDR3 DNA reads TGTGCCAGCAGCGCAAACCTAGCGGGGGGCTTTATCCGGGGCGGGGAGCTGTTTTTT. Translating it yields CASSANLAGGFIRGGELFF.

The chain couples TRBV6-2 or TRBV6-3 to TRBJ2-2; 14 bases fit TRBD2. Germline V gives CDR1 MNHEY, CDR2 SVGEGT. V dropped 5 bases and J dropped 2; count of bases not matched to a gene: 4. The CDR3 loop spans 17 amino acids. The CDR3 DNA reads TGTGCCAGCAGTCACGGGACTAGCGGGGGTAACACCGGGGAGCTGTTTTTT. Translation gives CASSHGTSGGNTGELFF.

This chain joins TRBV21-1 and TRBJ1-2; the DNA was not used to check the table's D call, TRBD1. TRBV21-1 is a listed pseudogene. The CDR3 contains 13 residues. The CDR3: CASTTRQHYGYTF. CDR3 coding DNA: TGTGCCAGCACCACGAGACAGCACTATGGCTACACCTTC.

This chain uses TRBV27 with TRBJ1-1; 7 positions agree with TRBD1. The germline CDR1 and CDR2 sequences are MNHEY and SMNVEV (reference sequence). CDR3 length: 13 amino acids. V dropped 6 bases and J dropped 4; count of bases not matched to a gene: 5. CDR3 loop: CASSLGQVTEAFF. DNA for the CDR3: TGTGCCAGCAGCCTTGGACAGGTCACTGAAGCTTTCTTT.

The rearrangement links TRBV3-1 (or the pseudogene TRBV3-2) to TRBJ2-5, with 7 bases that match TRBD2. With V trimmed by 0 bases and J by 3 bases, 4 bases remained unmatched. Looked up from germline, CDR1 is LGHDT and CDR2 is YNNKEL (reference sequence). The CDR3 runs to 15 residues. The CDR3 nucleotides are TGTGCCAGCAGCCAAGATCCTGCGGGGGAAGAGACCCAGTACTTC. It specifies CASSQDPAGEETQYF.

The chain couples TRBV7-2 to TRBJ1-2, with 9 bases aligning to TRBD1. The V segment lost 6 bases and the J segment 2 bases; nucleotides outside the gene matches: 7. The CDR3 runs 15 residues. The germline V gene encodes CDR1 SGHTA and CDR2 FQGNSA. Here the CDR3 DNA reads TGTGCCAGCAGTCAAGGGACAGGGTGGAACTATGGCTACACCTTC. Its protein product is CASSQGTGWNYGYTF.

The chain combines TRBV10-3 with TRBJ1-1; D perhaps matches TRBD1 (5 bases). This CDR3 is built from 13 residues. V was pared by 3 bases and J by 4 bases, with 9 bases between. Germline CDR1 ENHRY, CDR2 SYGVKD. The CDR3 DNA follows: TGTGCCATCAGTGACCAGGGTGGCACTGAAGCTTTCTTT. Protein sequence: CAISDQGGTEAFF.

V gene TRBV19 combines with J gene TRBJ1-4; weak D call: TRBD1 (5 bases). This CDR3 comprises 17 residues. V was clipped by 8 bases and J by 0 bases, with 19 bases between them. Germline values: CDR1 LNHDA, CDR2 SQIVND (reference sequence). CDR3 DNA: TGTGCCAGTCGACCACGAGGAGGGGCTGCAACTAATGAAAAACTGTTTTTT. Amino acid sequence: CASRPRGGAATNEKLFF.

The chain employs TRBV5-1 and TRBJ2-3; the D gene is possibly TRBD1 (6 bases). Per germline, CDR1 SGHRS and CDR2 YFSETQ. The CDR3 length is 14 residues. V was pared by 2 bases and J by 6 bases, with 13 bases between. CDR3 coding DNA: TGCGCCAGCAGCTTATGGGGGCCATGGGATACGCAGTATTTT. Its translation is CASSLWGPWDTQYF.

This chain links TRBV2 with TRBJ2-3; 7 nucleotides line up with TRBD1. Germline V gives CDR1 SNHLY, CDR2 FYNNEI. The CDR3 covers 15 residues. The trim removed 7 bases at V and 0 bases at J, leaving 7 bases unmatched. The CDR3 bases are TGTGCCAGCAACAGACAGGGTTTAAGCACAGATACGCAGTATTTT. This codes for CASNRQGLSTDTQYF.

Turning to this clone: At one of its ends the junction is not consistent with the germline gene, which may arise from a read error. V and J are TRBV5-1 and TRBJ2-7; no clear D. The V gene's germline CDR1 is SGHRS and CDR2 YFSETQ. The CDR3 contains 10 residues. In DNA, the CDR3 is TGCGCCAACCTCTGGGCAAATTGGGACTTC. Amino acids: CANLWANWDF.

The V and J genes are TRBV5-6 and TRBJ2-2, with 9 bases aligning to TRBD2. The CDR3 has 14 amino acids. Looked up from germline, CDR1 is SGHDT and CDR2 is YYEEEE. V lost 1 base to trimming and J lost 7 bases; unmatched junction nucleotides: 2. The CDR3 DNA reads TGTGCCAGCAGCTTGACAGCGGGAGGCGGGGAGCTGTTTTTT. Translating it yields CASSLTAGGGELFF.

The chain uses TRBV24-1 and TRBJ2-3; 8 nucleotides line up with TRBD2. The CDR3 runs to 16 residues. V gave up 0 bases and J gave up 6 bases; unmatched junction bases: 7. Per the germline V gene, CDR1 is KGHDR and CDR2 is SFDVKD. The chain's CDR3 is CATSDLHPGGTDTQYF. DNA for the CDR3: TGTGCCACCAGTGATTTGCATCCGGGAGGGACGGATACGCAGTATTTT.

The V gene is TRBV6-6, the J gene TRBJ2-3; 11 nucleotides match TRBD1. The length of the CDR3 is 16 residues. CDR1 and CDR2 from the germline V gene are MNHNY and SVGAGI (reference sequence). With 5 bases clipped from V and 3 bases from J, the junction kept 7 bases outside the gene matches. Here the CDR3 DNA reads TGTGCCAGCAGTCCTAGGGACAGGGGGGTGACAGATACGCAGTATTTT. This codes for CASSPRDRGVTDTQYF.

The gene calls are TRBV7-2 and TRBJ1-2; TRBD1 matches 7 bases. After removal of 5 bases from V and 12 bases from J, the junction contained 18 bases not matched to a gene. Germline-derived CDR1 and CDR2 are SGHTA and FQGNSA. The CDR3 runs 15 residues. CDR3 loop: CASSTPTGIISDHTF. Written as DNA, the CDR3 is TGTGCCAGCAGCACACCGACAGGGATTATTTCCGACCACACCTTC.

The chain combines TRBV21-1 with TRBJ1-3. TRBV21-1 is a documented pseudogene. The CDR3 length is 22 residues. CDR3 DNA sequence: TGTGCCAGCAGCAAAGTGGGGATTGTTTATATCGGGATCGGCCTACCGTATCCGGATACTCATTTT. Its translation is CASSKVGIVYIGIGLPYPDTHF.

The genes are TRBV4-3 and TRBJ2-7; TRBD1 matches at 7 bases. CDR1 is LGHNA and CDR2 is YSLEER in the germline V gene. This CDR3 region has 14 residues. Unmatched junction bases numbered 5, after V lost 4 bases and J lost 2 bases. The CDR3 protein is CASSPARGPYEQYF. The DNA for the CDR3 is TGCGCCAGCAGCCCTGCAAGGGGGCCCTACGAGCAGTACTTC.

This CDR3 is CASSQESGARTEAFF. The CDR3 nucleotides are TGTGCCAGCAGCCAAGAGTCAGGGGCGCGCACTGAAGCTTTCTTT. The V gene is TRBV4-2, the J gene TRBJ1-1, with a tentative D call TRBD1 (6 bases). The length of the CDR3 is 15 residues. Germline lookup yields CDR1 LGHNA and CDR2 YNFKEQ. The V gene lost 0 bases and the J gene lost 4 bases, with 12 bases spanning the gap.

The rearrangement uses TRBV30 and TRBJ1-3, with D hard to call. V lost 5 bases to trimming and J lost 2 bases, with 10 bases between them. The CDR3 spans 13 residues. The germline CDR1 and CDR2 sequences are GTSNPN and SVGIG (reference sequence). The chain's CDR3 is CAWAFATGNTIYF. The CDR3 DNA reads TGTGCCTGGGCATTTGCTACTGGAAACACCATATATTTT.

This clone turned up a few times. This chain connects TRBV11-2 to TRBJ1-1; D is possibly TRBD1 (6 bases). Germline V gene data show CDR1 as SGHAT and CDR2 as FQNNGV. V lost 4 bases to trimming and J lost 5 bases, with 26 bases between them. The CDR3 runs 18 residues. CDR3 in amino acids: CASSSSRYSGGWATEAFF. The CDR3 coding sequence is TGTGCCAGCAGCTCTAGCCGGTACTCGGGGGGCTGGGCAACTGAAGCTTTCTTT.

The CDR3 DNA is TGCGCCAGCAGCTTACAGGGGGCGGTTTACAATGAGCAGTTCTTC. It translates to CASSLQGAVYNEQFF. The chain carries TRBV5-1 and TRBJ2-1; 9 bases match TRBD1. The V gene's germline CDR1 is SGHRS and CDR2 YFSETQ. There are 15 residues in the CDR3. Trimming took 2 bases from V and 4 from J; bases not matched to a gene: 4.

J is TRBJ1-5 and V is TRBV28; TRBD1 aligns across 10 bases. Germline CDR1 MDHEN, CDR2 SYDVKM. The CDR3 is made up of 16 amino acids. V lost 3 bases and J lost 4; bases outside the gene matches: 6. DNA for the CDR3: TGTGCCAGCAGTTTCAGACAGGGGGCCCTGAATCAGCCCCAGCATTTT. It is translated as CASSFRQGALNQPQHF.

This chain joins TRBV5-1 and TRBJ2-7; D is unclear. The CDR3 spans 13 residues. From germline, CDR1 is SGHRS and CDR2 YFSETQ. The V gene lost 0 bases and the J gene lost 0 bases, with 4 bases spanning the gap. CDR3 loop: CASSLVNSYEQYF. As DNA, the CDR3 is TGCGCCAGCAGCTTGGTTAACTCCTACGAGCAGTACTTC. Complete variable domain (other parts from reference TRBV5-1 and TRBJ2-7): KAGVTQTPRYLIKTRGQQVTLSCSPISGHRSVSWYQQTPGQGLQFLFEYFSETQRNKGNFPGRFSGRQFSNSRSEMNVSTLELGDSALYLCASSLVNSYEQYFGPGTRLTVT.

The V gene is TRBV25-1, the J gene TRBJ1-1, with D hard to call. Trimming pared 5 bases from V and 5 bases from J, leaving 15 bases between. The V gene's germline CDR1 is MGHDK and CDR2 SYGVNS. The CDR3 has 14 residues. The CDR3 region has the DNA TGTGCCAGCAGTACCTACGGGGTCAGGACTGAAGCTTTCTTT. Amino acid sequence: CASSTYGVRTEAFF.

The rearrangement joins TRBV7-2 to TRBJ2-7; 12 nucleotides match TRBD2. V was clipped by 6 bases and J by 0 bases; unmatched bases: 3. Germline V gene lookup returns CDR1 SGHTA and CDR2 FQGNSA. The CDR3 runs to 15 residues. The CDR3 sequence is CASRGLAGISYEQYF. In nucleotides, the CDR3 is TGTGCCAGCAGAGGACTAGCGGGGATCTCCTACGAGCAGTACTTC.

The rearrangement joins TRBV4-1 to TRBJ1-1, with a tentative D call TRBD1 (5 bases). V dropped 1 base and J dropped 1 base, with 10 bases sitting between them. The germline V gene encodes CDR1 MGHRA and CDR2 YSYEKL. The CDR3 is made up of 15 amino acids. CDR3 in DNA: TGCGCCAGCAGCCAAGGGTGGGGCACGAACACTGAAGCTTTCTTT. Residues: CASSQGWGTNTEAFF.

The chain couples TRBV6-2 or TRBV6-3 to TRBJ2-2, with D tentatively TRBD1 (5 bases). Germline assignment: CDR1 MNHEY and CDR2 SVGEGT. CDR3 length: 13 residues. Trimming took 4 bases from V and 3 from J, leaving 6 bases between them. In nucleotides, the CDR3 is TGTGCCAGCAGTTTCAGGGACACCGGGGAGCTGTTTTTT. This gives the protein CASSFRDTGELFF.